The 16 T cell receptor beta chains given below trace back to one sample, sequenced in a study of control samples from healthy donors and cancer patients. The method was immunoSEQ multiplex PCR; TCRdb's version includes in-frame clones alone and lacks a portion of them. The sample lists under 85,000 clones, about four fifths occurring once. The source material was PBMCs. All receptors derive from a woman aged 45-59 years with lung cancer.

The V and J genes are TRBV7-9 and TRBJ1-1, with no clear D. Germline V gives CDR1 SEHNR, CDR2 FQNEAQ (reference sequence). The CDR3 sequence is 11 residues long. V was clipped by 2 bases and J by 6 bases, with 4 bases between them. CDR3 residues: CASSLNPEAFF. The DNA of the CDR3 is TGTGCCAGCAGCTTAAACCCTGAAGCTTTCTTT.

The chain carries TRBV7-2 and TRBJ1-6, with a weak D call TRBD1 (6 bases). Between the trimmed V and J ends, which lost 6 bases and 6 bases, there was a span of 12 bases. CDR1 and CDR2 from the germline V gene are SGHTA and FQGNSA. The CDR3 is made up of 14 amino acids. The CDR3 is CASSSDRLNSPLHF. As DNA, the CDR3 is TGTGCCAGCAGTTCGGACAGACTTAATTCACCCCTCCACTTT. Combining the CDR3 with reference TRBV7-2 and TRBJ1-6 gives the whole variable domain GAGVSQSPSNKVTEKGKDVELRCDPISGHTALYWYRQSLGQGLEFLIYFQGNSAPDKSGLPSDRFSAERTGGSVSTLTIQRTQQEDSAVYLCASSSDRLNSPLHFGNGTRLTVT.

The V and J genes are TRBV28 and TRBJ2-6, with D unclear. The V gene lost 5 bases and the J gene lost 2 bases, with 10 bases spanning the gap. This CDR3 has 15 residues. The germline gives CDR1 MDHEN, CDR2 SYDVKM. CDR3 protein: CASSQMGTGANVLTF. CDR3 sequence (DNA): TGTGCCAGCAGTCAAATGGGGACTGGGGCCAACGTCCTGACTTTC.

The chain links TRBV28 to TRBJ1-4, with TRBD1 as a possible D gene (6 bases). Germline assignment: CDR1 MDHEN and CDR2 SYDVKM. The CDR3 contains 13 residues. Between the trimmed V and J ends, which lost 6 bases and 8 bases, there was a span of 13 bases. This CDR3 reads CASRSGVREKLFF. CDR3 nucleotides: TGTGCCAGCAGGTCAGGGGTCAGGGAAAAACTGTTTTTT.

The genes are TRBV12-5 and TRBJ2-1, with a tentative D call TRBD2 (6 bases). The length of the CDR3 is 14 residues. From germline, CDR1 is LGHNT and CDR2 FRNRAP. V was cut by 7 bases and J by 4 bases, with 14 bases left in between. CDR3 nucleotide sequence: TGTGCTAGTGCTTCGGCGGGGCTTTACAATGAGCAGTTCTTC. It yields the protein CASASAGLYNEQFF.

The chain is built from TRBV12-3 or TRBV12-4 and TRBJ2-6; D remains ambiguous. This CDR3 contains 13 residues. Deletions cut 3 bases from V and 1 base from J, with 1 base between. The CDR3 DNA is TGTGCCAGCAGTTTGTCTGGGGCCAACGTCCTGACTTTC. This translates into CASSLSGANVLTF.

There are a few counts of this clone. The rearrangement links TRBV9 to TRBJ1-3; tentative D call: TRBD1 (5 bases). This CDR3 comprises 16 residues. Trimming stripped 4 bases from V and 2 bases from J, with 16 bases between. In germline, CDR1 is SGDLS, CDR2 YYNGEE. The CDR3 sequence is CASSPPRGGTGNTIYF. CDR3 sequence (DNA): TGTGCCAGCAGCCCCCCTCGTGGGGGGACTGGAAACACCATATATTTT.

The gene calls are TRBV9 and TRBJ2-7; D gene uncertain. The V gene lost 0 bases and the J gene lost 2 bases, with 15 bases spanning the gap. The CDR3 is 16 amino acids. Germline assignment: CDR1 SGDLS and CDR2 YYNGEE. CDR3 in DNA: TGTGCCAGCAGCGTAGCTCCTAAGCCCCCACCCTACGAGCAGTACTTC. Its protein product is CASSVAPKPPPYEQYF. Filled out from reference TRBV9 and TRBJ2-7, the complete variable domain reads DSGVTQTPKHLITATGQRVTLRCSPRSGDLSVYWYQQSLDQGLQFLIQYYNGEERAKGNILERFSAQQFPDLHSELNLSSLELGDSALYFCASSVAPKPPPYEQYFGPGTRLTVT.

The CDR3 is CAIGSSYNEQFF. The CDR3, as DNA: TGTGCCATCGGGAGCTCCTACAATGAGCAGTTCTTC. J is TRBJ2-1 and V is TRBV10-3; possibly TRBD2 for D (5 bases). CDR3 length equals 12 residues. Germline V gene sequence: CDR1 ENHRY, CDR2 SYGVKD. V gave up 8 bases and J gave up 0 bases, with 5 bases separating them.

The chain carries TRBV10-3 and TRBJ1-1, with 10 bases that match TRBD1. The CDR3 runs to 16 residues. Germline trimming cut 0 bases from V and 4 bases from J; bases unmatched to any gene: 5. Germline assignment: CDR1 ENHRY and CDR2 SYGVKD. In DNA, the CDR3 is TGTGCCATCAGTGAGTCAAGGACAGGGGGGAGCACTGAAGCTTTCTTT. It codes for CAISESRTGGSTEAFF.

DNA for the CDR3: TGTGCCAGCAGTTTCTGGGACAGGGACTTTGGGGGCTACACCTTC. This translates into CASSFWDRDFGGYTF. The chain carries TRBV27 and TRBJ1-2; TRBD1 matches at 9 bases. V was clipped by 3 bases and J by 8 bases; unmatched bases: 10. CDR1 and CDR2 from the germline V gene are MNHEY and SMNVEV (reference sequence). The CDR3 covers 15 residues.

This clone appeared once. This rearrangement joins TRBV18 to TRBJ2-3, with TRBD2 identical over 9 bases. Germline assignment: CDR1 KGHSH and CDR2 LQKENI. CDR3 length equals 15 residues. With 5 bases clipped from V and 2 bases from J, the junction kept 5 bases outside the gene matches. The CDR3 sequence is CASSTQRGATDTQYF. The CDR3 DNA follows: TGTGCCAGCTCAACACAGCGGGGGGCCACAGATACGCAGTATTTT.

This rearrangement joins TRBV12-5 to TRBJ2-5, with a possible D match to TRBD1 (5 bases). Germline CDR1 reads LGHNT; CDR2 reads FRNRAP. The CDR3 contains 14 residues. Trimming shortened V by 1 base and J by 4 bases, and 10 bases separated the two germline ends. The CDR3 region has the DNA TGTGCTAGTGGTTTGGGGGCAGGGCGAGAGACCCAGTACTTC. As protein: CASGLGAGRETQYF.

The V and J genes are TRBV7-2 and TRBJ1-6; D is ambiguous. This CDR3 has 14 amino acids. Germline assignment: CDR1 SGHTA and CDR2 FQGNSA. Between the trimmed V and J ends, which lost 5 bases and 14 bases, there was a span of 19 bases. The CDR3, as DNA: TGTGCCAGCAGCCCTTTGGGGATGGGGAAAGCCCTCCACTTT. Its protein product is CASSPLGMGKALHF.

The chain combines TRBV9 with TRBJ2-2; D gene unclear. The ends were cut back, 4 bases at V and 5 bases at J, with 12 bases in the middle. Germline V CDR1 and CDR2: SGDLS, YYNGEE. The CDR3 is 14 amino acids. The CDR3 reads CASSPRSATGELFF. In nucleotides, the CDR3 is TGTGCCAGCAGCCCCCGGTCGGCTACCGGGGAGCTGTTTTTT.

This rearrangement joins TRBV18 to TRBJ2-1; 11 bases are shared with TRBD1. The germline gives CDR1 KGHSH, CDR2 LQKENI. The J segment lost 7 bases and the V segment lost 3 bases, leaving 5 bases of the junction unmatched. The CDR3 covers 15 residues. The CDR3 loop reads CASSPQGTGGNEQFF. The CDR3 DNA reads as TGTGCCAGCTCACCCCAGGGGACAGGGGGAAATGAGCAGTTCTTC.